A single sample is the source of the 22 T cell receptor beta chains below, sequenced in a study of T cells in Graves' hyperthyroidism and ophthalmopathy. Amplification targeted TCR beta CDR3 regions from RNA transcripts. First-round RT-PCR targeting the TCR CDR3 was performed with the HTBI primer set. One entry per CDR3 protein, called by TCRdb with MiXCR from the multiplex PCR reads. The sample has a few hundred thousand distinct CDR3 sequences, roughly a fifth seen once. Sequencing was performed on blood. These receptors all come from a man aged 50 to 59 with Graves' ophthalmopathy.

The rearrangement links TRBV5-1 to TRBJ2-2, with 9 bases identical to TRBD1. The CDR3 runs to 18 residues. Germline V gives CDR1 SGHRS, CDR2 YFSETQ. The V gene end was trimmed by 4 bases and the J gene end by 0 bases; junction bases not matched to a gene: 10. The CDR3 protein is CASSMRDRGSANTGELFF. The CDR3 bases are TGCGCCAGCAGCATGCGCGACAGGGGGTCAGCGAACACCGGGGAGCTGTTTTTT.

This clonotype was recorded many times. The CDR3 protein is CASSRGPGNYGYTF. CDR3 DNA: TGTGCCAGCAGCCGGGGGCCAGGGAACTATGGCTACACCTTC. The chain combines TRBV11-2 with TRBJ1-2; possible D gene TRBD1, 6 bases. The length of the CDR3 is 14 residues. Germline CDR1 reads SGHAT; CDR2 reads FQNNGV. V lost 5 bases and J 2 bases, leaving 12 bases between the germline ends.

This clonotype was detected ten times or more. The chain carries TRBV5-1 and TRBJ1-1; a weak D match, TRBD1 (6 bases). The CDR3 loop spans 13 amino acids. Trimming pared 2 bases from V and 7 bases from J, leaving 12 bases between. Germline CDR1 is SGHRS and CDR2 is YFSETQ. CDR3 protein: CASSLRGDVEAFF. The DNA of the CDR3 is TGCGCCAGCAGCTTAAGGGGGGACGTTGAAGCTTTCTTT.

This chain links TRBV4-1 with TRBJ2-3, with 8 bases aligning to TRBD1. Germline-derived CDR1 and CDR2 are MGHRA and YSYEKL. The CDR3 is 16 residues long. V shed 4 bases and J 2 bases; nucleotides not matched to a gene: 8. The CDR3 region has the DNA TGCGCCAGCAGCCTTGGGACAGGAGAAGCCACAGATACGCAGTATTTT. Encoded protein: CASSLGTGEATDTQYF.

At least ten counts were recorded for this clonotype. The V and J genes are TRBV27 and TRBJ1-1, with D unresolved. The CDR3 sequence is 15 residues long. Germline V gene data show CDR1 as MNHEY and CDR2 as SMNVEV (reference sequence). Trimming took 1 base from V and 1 from J, leaving 10 bases between them. CDR3 nucleotides: TGTGCCAGCAGTTTATACGGGGTGGGGAACACTGAAGCTTTCTTT. Its protein is CASSLYGVGNTEAFF.

This clonotype was seen only a few times. The CDR3 sequence: CASSLASAALYEQYF. The CDR3 DNA follows: TGTGCCAGCAGCTTGGCCTCGGCCGCCTTATACGAGCAGTACTTC. The chain uses TRBV5-8 and TRBJ2-7; D remains ambiguous. The ends were cut back, 0 bases at V and 4 bases at J, with 14 bases in the middle. The CDR3 has 15 residues. Germline V gene data show CDR1 as SGHTS and CDR2 as YDEGEE.

V gene TRBV5-4 combines with J gene TRBJ1-6; the D gene is possibly TRBD1 (5 bases). This CDR3 contains 14 residues. Germline V lookup: CDR1 SGHNT, CDR2 YYREEE (reference sequence). The V end lost 4 bases, the J end lost 9 bases, and 14 bases lay between the germline ends. For the CDR3, the DNA is TGTGCCAGCAGCCGGATGGGGGGGGTTTCACCCCTCCACTTT. Protein: CASSRMGGVSPLHF.

This clonotype was detected only a few times. The chain recombines TRBV20-1 with TRBJ2-1; D remains ambiguous. The CDR3 loop spans 19 amino acids. Per germline, CDR1 DFQATT and CDR2 SNEGSKA (reference sequence). V was trimmed by 0 bases and J by 2 bases, leaving 23 bases between them. CDR3 coding DNA: TGCAGTGCTAGAGATAATTTGGAGCAGGCTTCGAATGCCTACAATGAGCAGTTCTTC. Translated: CSARDNLEQASNAYNEQFF.

The V call is TRBV4-1, the J call TRBJ2-4, with D possibly being TRBD1 (6 bases). The CDR3 covers 16 residues. CDR1 and CDR2 from the germline V gene are MGHRA and YSYEKL. Trimming left V 2 bases short and J 2 bases short, with 13 bases between. The CDR3 bases are TGCGCCAGCAGCCAACTTCAAGGACAGCCCAAAAACATTCAGTACTTC. Translating gives CASSQLQGQPKNIQYF.

The sample holds a few counts of this clonotype. The chain couples TRBV9 to TRBJ1-1; 8 bases are a match to TRBD1. CDR1 and CDR2 from the germline V gene are SGDLS and YYNGEE. J was trimmed by 3 bases and V by 0 bases; bases with no gene match: 7. The CDR3 length is 16 residues. The CDR3: CASSVVPGGVDTEAFF. CDR3 nucleotide sequence: TGTGCCAGCAGCGTAGTCCCAGGGGGCGTGGACACTGAAGCTTTCTTT.

This clonotype was found many times. The rearrangement uses TRBV28 and TRBJ1-6; D is possibly TRBD1 (6 bases). Trimming stripped 4 bases from V and 8 bases from J, with 18 bases between. CDR1 is MDHEN, CDR2 SYDVKM, per germline. The CDR3 is 16 residues long. The CDR3 sequence is CASSSPGGGADSPLHF. For the CDR3, the DNA is TGTGCCAGCAGTTCCCCCGGCGGGGGCGCTGATTCACCCCTCCACTTT.

This clonotype appeared a few times. This chain connects TRBV9 to TRBJ1-2; 7 positions agree with TRBD1. This CDR3 is built from 16 residues. V shed 1 base and J 5 bases; nucleotides not matched to a gene: 11. Looked up from germline, CDR1 is SGDLS and CDR2 is YYNGEE. CDR3 protein: CASSVSQPGGSYGYTF. For the CDR3, the DNA is TGTGCCAGCAGCGTATCCCAGCCAGGGGGAAGTTATGGCTACACCTTC.

This chain joins TRBV20-1 and TRBJ2-7, with a tentative D call TRBD2 (5 bases). The CDR3 contains 14 residues. Germline CDR1 reads DFQATT; CDR2 reads SNEGSKA (reference sequence). The V end lost 4 bases, the J end lost 3 bases, and 16 bases lay between the germline ends. The CDR3, as DNA: TGCAGTGCTATTATCCGGGGAGAGGACTACGAGCAGTACTTC. It specifies CSAIIRGEDYEQYF.

V usage is TRBV6-1 and J usage is TRBJ1-2, with D unclear. Germline CDR1 MNHNS, CDR2 SASEGT. V dropped 3 bases and J dropped 7 bases, with 3 bases sitting between them. The CDR3 has 10 residues. CDR3 amino acids: CASSEGGYTF. The DNA of the CDR3 is TGTGCCAGCAGTGAGGGTGGCTACACCTTC.

This chain uses TRBV18 with TRBJ1-1; possible D gene TRBD1, 5 bases. Germline V gene data show CDR1 as KGHSH and CDR2 as LQKENI. This CDR3 is 15 amino acids long. Trimming took off 3 bases at V and 4 bases at J, with 15 bases between the two ends. The CDR3 sequence is CASSPLSRGGTEAFF. The DNA of the CDR3 is TGTGCCAGCTCACCGCTAAGTAGGGGAGGCACTGAAGCTTTCTTT.

The gene calls are TRBV7-2 and TRBJ1-6, with TRBD1 matching 9 bases. The CDR3 has 14 amino acids. After removal of 9 bases from V and 10 bases from J, the junction contained 10 bases not matched to a gene. From germline, CDR1 is SGHTA and CDR2 FQGNSA. The CDR3 loop reads CASPDRGKGSPLHF. The CDR3 nucleotides are TGTGCCAGTCCGGACAGGGGAAAGGGATCACCCCTCCACTTT. The variable domain in full, completed from reference TRBV7-2 and TRBJ1-6, reads GAGVSQSPSNKVTEKGKDVELRCDPISGHTALYWYRQSLGQGLEFLIYFQGNSAPDKSGLPSDRFSAERTGGSVSTLTIQRTQQEDSAVYLCASPDRGKGSPLHFGNGTRLTVT.

This clonotype showed up just a few times. The J gene is TRBJ1-2, the V gene TRBV19, with 8 nucleotides matching TRBD1. The J segment lost 4 bases and the V segment lost 7 bases, leaving 8 bases of the junction unmatched. CDR1 is LNHDA, CDR2 SQIVND, per germline (reference sequence). CDR3 length equals 14 residues. The CDR3 DNA sequence: TGTGCCAGTAAGGAGCAGGGGGCTAGCTATGGCTACACCTTC. This sequence encodes CASKEQGASYGYTF.

The rearrangement uses TRBV12-3 or TRBV12-4 and TRBJ2-5; D call uncertain. Deletions cut 3 bases from V and 0 bases from J, with 5 bases between. The CDR3 has 13 amino acids. The CDR3 DNA follows: TGTGCCAGCAGTTTTGGCAACCAAGAGACCCAGTACTTC. Translated, it gives CASSFGNQETQYF.

The chain links TRBV9 to TRBJ1-5; D unresolved. The CDR3 has 15 residues. The V end was cut by 3 bases, the J end by 5 bases, with 15 bases between. Germline CDR1 SGDLS, CDR2 YYNGEE. The CDR3 nucleotides are TGTGCCAGCAGCGCCCACCCCTCCGGGGATCAGCCCCAGCATTTT. It encodes CASSAHPSGDQPQHF.

CDR3 coding DNA: TGTGCCAGCAGTGACAGGGGCAAGAGCACAGATACGCAGTATTTT. It translates to CASSDRGKSTDTQYF. The chain joins TRBV12-3 or TRBV12-4 to TRBJ2-3; 8 nucleotides agree with TRBD1. The CDR3 loop spans 15 amino acids. V lost 5 bases to trimming and J lost 0 bases; unmatched junction nucleotides: 4.

This clonotype was detected many times. The chain uses TRBV28 and TRBJ2-7; D not certain. Trimming stripped 5 bases from V and 6 bases from J, with 11 bases between. This CDR3 region has 12 residues. Germline V gene data show CDR1 as MDHEN and CDR2 as SYDVKM. This CDR3 is CASSTTRIEQYF. DNA for the CDR3: TGTGCCAGCAGTACGACCCGGATCGAGCAGTACTTC.

In its sample, this clonotype was seen once. V gene TRBV30 combines with J gene TRBJ2-5, with TRBD2 matching over 7 bases. V lost 0 bases and J lost 7; bases outside the gene matches: 23. The CDR3 has 19 amino acids. Germline V gives CDR1 GTSNPN, CDR2 SVGIG (reference sequence). The CDR3 reads CAWSVLRLAQALFLATQYF. The CDR3 region has the DNA TGTGCCTGGAGTGTCCTACGACTAGCTCAGGCCCTCTTTCTGGCGACCCAGTACTTC.